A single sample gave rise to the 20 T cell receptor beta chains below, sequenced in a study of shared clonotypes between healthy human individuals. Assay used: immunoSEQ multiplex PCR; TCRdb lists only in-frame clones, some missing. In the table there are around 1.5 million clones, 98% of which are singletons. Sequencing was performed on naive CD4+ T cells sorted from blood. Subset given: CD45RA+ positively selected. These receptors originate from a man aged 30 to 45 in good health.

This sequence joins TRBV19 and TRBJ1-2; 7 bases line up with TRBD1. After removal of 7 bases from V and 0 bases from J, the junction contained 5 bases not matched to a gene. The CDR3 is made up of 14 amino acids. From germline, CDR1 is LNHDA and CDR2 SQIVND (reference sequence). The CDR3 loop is CASIRQGANYGYTF. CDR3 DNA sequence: TGTGCCAGTATCAGACAGGGAGCTAACTATGGCTACACCTTC.

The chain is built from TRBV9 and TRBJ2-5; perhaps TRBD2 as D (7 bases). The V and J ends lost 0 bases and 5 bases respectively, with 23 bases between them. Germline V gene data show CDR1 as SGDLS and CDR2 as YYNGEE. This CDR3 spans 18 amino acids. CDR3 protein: CASSVEGRGRSYGETQYF. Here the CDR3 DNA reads TGTGCCAGCAGCGTAGAAGGGCGGGGGCGAAGTTACGGTGAGACCCAGTACTTC.

CDR3: CASSLLAANTGELFF. CDR3 coding DNA: TGTGCCAGCAGTTTACTAGCGGCGAACACCGGGGAGCTGTTTTTT. The chain recombines TRBV27 with TRBJ2-2; 7 bases match TRBD2. With V trimmed by 2 bases and J by 0 bases, 0 bases remained unmatched. In germline, CDR1 is MNHEY, CDR2 SMNVEV (reference sequence). The CDR3 runs to 15 residues.

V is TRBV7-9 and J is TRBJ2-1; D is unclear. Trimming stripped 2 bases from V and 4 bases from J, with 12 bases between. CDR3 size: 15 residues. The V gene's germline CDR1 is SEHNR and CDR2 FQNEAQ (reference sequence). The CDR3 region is CASSLQLGIYNEQFF. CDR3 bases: TGTGCCAGCAGCTTACAATTGGGGATATACAATGAGCAGTTCTTC.

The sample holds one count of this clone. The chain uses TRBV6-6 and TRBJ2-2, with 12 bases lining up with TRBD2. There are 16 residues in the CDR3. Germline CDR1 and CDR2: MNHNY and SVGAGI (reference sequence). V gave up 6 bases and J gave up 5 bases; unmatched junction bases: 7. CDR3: CASSQTSGRRTGELFF. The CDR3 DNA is TGTGCCAGCAGCCAGACTAGCGGGAGACGTACCGGGGAGCTGTTTTTT.

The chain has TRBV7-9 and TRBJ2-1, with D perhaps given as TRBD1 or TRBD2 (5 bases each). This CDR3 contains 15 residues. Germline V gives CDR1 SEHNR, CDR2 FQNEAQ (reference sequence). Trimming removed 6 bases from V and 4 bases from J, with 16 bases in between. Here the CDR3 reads CASSPGAIRYNEQFF. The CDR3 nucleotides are TGTGCCAGCAGTCCCGGGGCGATCCGATACAATGAGCAGTTCTTC. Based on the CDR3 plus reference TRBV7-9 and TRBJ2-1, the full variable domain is DTGVSQNPRHKITKRGQNVTFRCDPISEHNRLYWYRQTLGQGPEFLTYFQNEAQLEKSRLLSDRFSAERPKGSFSTLEIQRTEQGDSAMYLCASSPGAIRYNEQFFGPGTRLTVL.

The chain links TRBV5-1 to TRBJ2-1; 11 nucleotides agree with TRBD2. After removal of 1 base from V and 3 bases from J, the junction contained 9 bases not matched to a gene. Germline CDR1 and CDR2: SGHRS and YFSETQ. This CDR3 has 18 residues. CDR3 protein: CASSLSLAGGRVYNEQFF. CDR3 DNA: TGCGCCAGCAGCTTGAGTCTAGCGGGAGGCAGAGTCTACAATGAGCAGTTCTTC. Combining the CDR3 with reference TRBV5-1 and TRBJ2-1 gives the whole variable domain KAGVTQTPRYLIKTRGQQVTLSCSPISGHRSVSWYQQTPGQGLQFLFEYFSETQRNKGNFPGRFSGRQFSNSRSEMNVSTLELGDSALYLCASSLSLAGGRVYNEQFFGPGTRLTVL.

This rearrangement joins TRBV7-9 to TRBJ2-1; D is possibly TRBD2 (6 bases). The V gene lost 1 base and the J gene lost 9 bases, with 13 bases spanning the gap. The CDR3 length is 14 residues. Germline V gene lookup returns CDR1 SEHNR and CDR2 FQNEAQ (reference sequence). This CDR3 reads CASSLGGATFEQFF. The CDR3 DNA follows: TGTGCCAGCAGCTTAGGCGGGGCGACCTTTGAGCAGTTCTTC.

The CDR3 nucleotides read TGTGCCAGCAGCTTAGATCTCCCCCAGACCCAGTACTTC. Translating gives CASSLDLPQTQYF. The chain is built from TRBV11-2 and TRBJ2-5; no clear D gene. CDR1 SGHAT and CDR2 FQNNGV come from the germline V gene. This CDR3 spans 13 amino acids. V lost 0 bases to trimming and J lost 6 bases, with 8 bases between them.

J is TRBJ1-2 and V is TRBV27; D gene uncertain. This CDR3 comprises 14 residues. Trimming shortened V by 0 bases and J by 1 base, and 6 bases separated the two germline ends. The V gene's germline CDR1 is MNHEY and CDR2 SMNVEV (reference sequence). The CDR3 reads CASSLSGYNYGYTF. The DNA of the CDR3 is TGTGCCAGCAGTTTATCTGGCTATAACTATGGCTACACCTTC.

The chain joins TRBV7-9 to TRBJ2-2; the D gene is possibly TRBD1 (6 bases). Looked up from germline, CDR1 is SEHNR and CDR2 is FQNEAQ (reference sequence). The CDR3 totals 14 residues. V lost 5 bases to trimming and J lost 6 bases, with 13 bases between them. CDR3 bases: TGTGCCAGCAGCCCGAGGCCAGGGGCCGGGGAGCTGTTTTTT. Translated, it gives CASSPRPGAGELFF.

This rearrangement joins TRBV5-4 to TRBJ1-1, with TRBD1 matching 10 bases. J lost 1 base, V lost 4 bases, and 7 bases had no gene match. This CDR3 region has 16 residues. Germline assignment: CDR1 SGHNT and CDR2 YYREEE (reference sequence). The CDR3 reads CASSRGDRGRNTEAFF. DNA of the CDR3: TGTGCCAGCAGCCGGGGGGACAGGGGAAGGAACACTGAAGCTTTCTTT.

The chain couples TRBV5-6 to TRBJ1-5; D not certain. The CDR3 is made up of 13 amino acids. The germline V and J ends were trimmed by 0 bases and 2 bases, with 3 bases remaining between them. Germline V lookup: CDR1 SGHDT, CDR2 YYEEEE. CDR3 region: CASSLDRNQPQHF. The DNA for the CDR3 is TGTGCCAGCAGCTTGGATCGCAATCAGCCCCAGCATTTT. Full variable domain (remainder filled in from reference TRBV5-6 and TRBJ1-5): DAGVTQSPTHLIKTRGQQVTLRCSPKSGHDTVSWYQQALGQGPQFIFQYYEEEERQRGNFPDRFSGHQFPNYSSELNVNALLLGDSALYLCASSLDRNQPQHFGDGTRLSIL.

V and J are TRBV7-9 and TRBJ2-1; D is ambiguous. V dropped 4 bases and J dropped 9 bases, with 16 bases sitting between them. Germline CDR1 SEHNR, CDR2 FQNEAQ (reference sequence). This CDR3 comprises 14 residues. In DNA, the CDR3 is TGTGCCAGCAGCTCCCCCCCTGGGCATGGTGAGCAGTTCTTC. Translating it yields CASSSPPGHGEQFF. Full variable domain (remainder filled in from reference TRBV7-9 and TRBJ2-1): DTGVSQNPRHKITKRGQNVTFRCDPISEHNRLYWYRQTLGQGPEFLTYFQNEAQLEKSRLLSDRFSAERPKGSFSTLEIQRTEQGDSAMYLCASSSPPGHGEQFFGPGTRLTVL.

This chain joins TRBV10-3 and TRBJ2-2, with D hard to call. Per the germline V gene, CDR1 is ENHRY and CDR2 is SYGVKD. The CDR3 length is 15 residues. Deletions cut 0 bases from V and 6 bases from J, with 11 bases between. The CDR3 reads CAISESTRISGELFF. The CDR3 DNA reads TGTGCCATCAGTGAGTCGACTCGTATCTCCGGGGAGCTGTTTTTT.

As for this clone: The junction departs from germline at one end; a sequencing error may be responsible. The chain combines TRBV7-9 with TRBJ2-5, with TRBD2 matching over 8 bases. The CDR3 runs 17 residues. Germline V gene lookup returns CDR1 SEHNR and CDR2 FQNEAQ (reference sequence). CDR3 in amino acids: CAGSLTVIREGLETQYF. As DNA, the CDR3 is TGTGCCGGCAGCCTCACCGTAATTCGGGAGGGCTTAGAGACCCAGTACTTC.

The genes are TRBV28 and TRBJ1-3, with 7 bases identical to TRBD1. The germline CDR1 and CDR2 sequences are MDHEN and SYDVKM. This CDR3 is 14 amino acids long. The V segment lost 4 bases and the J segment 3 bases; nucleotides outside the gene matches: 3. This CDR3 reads CASSSGDSGNTIYF. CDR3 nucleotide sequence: TGTGCCAGCAGTTCGGGGGACAGTGGAAACACCATATATTTT.

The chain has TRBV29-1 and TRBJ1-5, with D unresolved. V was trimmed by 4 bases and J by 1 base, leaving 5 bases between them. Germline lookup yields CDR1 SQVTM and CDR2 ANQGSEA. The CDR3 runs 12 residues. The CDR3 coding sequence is TGCAGCGTTGGCACGAGCAATCAGCCCCAGCATTTT. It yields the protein CSVGTSNQPQHF.

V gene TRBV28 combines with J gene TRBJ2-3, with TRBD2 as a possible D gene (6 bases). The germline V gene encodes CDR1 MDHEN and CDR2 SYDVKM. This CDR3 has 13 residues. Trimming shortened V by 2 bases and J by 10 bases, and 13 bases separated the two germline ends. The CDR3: CASSLAGLVAQYF. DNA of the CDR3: TGTGCCAGCAGTTTAGCGGGGCTAGTGGCGCAGTATTTT.

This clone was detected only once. CDR3 nucleotide sequence: TGTGCCAGCAGTAACTATAGGGGGACGTCCGAGCAGTACTTC. Amino acids: CASSNYRGTSEQYF. This chain uses TRBV6-5 with TRBJ2-5; a possible D gene is TRBD1 (6 bases). The J call could be wrong; TRBJ2-7 is a better fit for the DNA end. The CDR3 totals 14 residues. In germline, CDR1 is MNHEY, CDR2 SVGAGI.